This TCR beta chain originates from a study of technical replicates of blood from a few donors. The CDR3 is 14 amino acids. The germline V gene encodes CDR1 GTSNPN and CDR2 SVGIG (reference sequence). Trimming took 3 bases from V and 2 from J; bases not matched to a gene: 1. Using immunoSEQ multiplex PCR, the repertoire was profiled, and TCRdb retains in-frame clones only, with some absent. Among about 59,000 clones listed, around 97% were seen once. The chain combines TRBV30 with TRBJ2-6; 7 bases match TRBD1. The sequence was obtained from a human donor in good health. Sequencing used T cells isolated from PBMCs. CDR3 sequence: CAWSQGAGANVLTF. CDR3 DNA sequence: TGTGCCTGGAGCCAGGGGGCTGGGGCCAACGTCCTGACTTTC.